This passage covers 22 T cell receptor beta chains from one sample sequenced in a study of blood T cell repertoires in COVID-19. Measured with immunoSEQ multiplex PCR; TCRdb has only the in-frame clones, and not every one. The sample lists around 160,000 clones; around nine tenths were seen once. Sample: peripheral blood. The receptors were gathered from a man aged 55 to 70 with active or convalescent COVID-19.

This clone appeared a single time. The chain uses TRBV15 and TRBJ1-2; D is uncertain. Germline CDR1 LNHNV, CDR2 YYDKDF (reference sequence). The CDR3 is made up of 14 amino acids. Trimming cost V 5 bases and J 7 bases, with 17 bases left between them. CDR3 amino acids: CATSRRVKSSGYTF. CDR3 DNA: TGTGCCACCAGCCGCCGGGTGAAGAGTTCTGGCTACACCTTC.

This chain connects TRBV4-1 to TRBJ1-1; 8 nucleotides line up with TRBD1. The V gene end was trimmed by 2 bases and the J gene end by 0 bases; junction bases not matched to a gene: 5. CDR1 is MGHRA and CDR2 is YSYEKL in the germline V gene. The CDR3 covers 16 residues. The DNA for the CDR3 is TGCGCCAGCAGCCAACCCGGACAGGGTTTGAACACTGAAGCTTTCTTT. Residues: CASSQPGQGLNTEAFF.

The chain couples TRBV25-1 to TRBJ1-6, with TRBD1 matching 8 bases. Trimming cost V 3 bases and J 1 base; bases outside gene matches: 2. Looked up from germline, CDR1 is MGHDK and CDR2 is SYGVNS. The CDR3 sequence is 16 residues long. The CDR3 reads CASSDNRGSYNSPLHF. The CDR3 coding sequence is TGTGCCAGCAGTGACAACAGGGGGTCCTATAATTCACCCCTCCACTTT.

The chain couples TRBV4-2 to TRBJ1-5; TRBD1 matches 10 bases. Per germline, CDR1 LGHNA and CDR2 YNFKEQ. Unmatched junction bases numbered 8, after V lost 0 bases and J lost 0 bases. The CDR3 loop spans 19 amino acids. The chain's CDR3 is CASSQDLGTGDVSNQPQHF. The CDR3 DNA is TGTGCCAGCAGCCAAGATTTGGGGACAGGGGACGTTAGCAATCAGCCCCAGCATTTT.

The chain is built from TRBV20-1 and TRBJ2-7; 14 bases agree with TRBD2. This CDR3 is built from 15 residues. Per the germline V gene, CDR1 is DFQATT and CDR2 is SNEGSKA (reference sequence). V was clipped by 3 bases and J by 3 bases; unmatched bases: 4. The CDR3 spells CSASGTSGGVYEQYF. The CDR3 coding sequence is TGCAGTGCTAGTGGGACTAGCGGGGGCGTCTACGAGCAGTACTTC.

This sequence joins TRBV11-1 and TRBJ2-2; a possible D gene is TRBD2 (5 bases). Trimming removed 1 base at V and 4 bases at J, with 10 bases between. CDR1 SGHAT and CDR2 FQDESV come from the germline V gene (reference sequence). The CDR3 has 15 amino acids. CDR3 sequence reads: CASSLDGTSTGELFF. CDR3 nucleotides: TGTGCCAGCAGCTTAGATGGCACTAGCACCGGGGAGCTGTTTTTT.

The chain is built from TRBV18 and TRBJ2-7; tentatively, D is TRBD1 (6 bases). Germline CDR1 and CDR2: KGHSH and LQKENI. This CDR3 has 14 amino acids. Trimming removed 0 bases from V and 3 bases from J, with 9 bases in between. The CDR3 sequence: CASSPPTGYYEQYF. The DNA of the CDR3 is TGTGCCAGCTCACCACCTACAGGGTACTACGAGCAGTACTTC.

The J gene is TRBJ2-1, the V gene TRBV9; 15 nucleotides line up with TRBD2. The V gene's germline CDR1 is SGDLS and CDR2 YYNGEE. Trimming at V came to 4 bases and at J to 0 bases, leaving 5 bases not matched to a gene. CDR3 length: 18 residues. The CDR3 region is CASSYGTSGRSSYNEQFF. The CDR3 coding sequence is TGTGCCAGCAGCTATGGGACTAGCGGGAGGAGCTCCTACAATGAGCAGTTCTTC.

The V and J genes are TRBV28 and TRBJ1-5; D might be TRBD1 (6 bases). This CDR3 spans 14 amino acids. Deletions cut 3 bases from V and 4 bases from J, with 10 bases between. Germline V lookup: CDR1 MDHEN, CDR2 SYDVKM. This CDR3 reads CASSFSDRNQPQHF. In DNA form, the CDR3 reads TGTGCCAGCAGTTTCTCGGACAGAAATCAGCCCCAGCATTTT. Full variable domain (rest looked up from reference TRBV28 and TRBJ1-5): DVKVTQSSRYLVKRTGEKVFLECVQDMDHENMFWYRQDPGLGLRLIYFSYDVKMKEKGDIPEGYSVSREKKERFSLILESASTNQTSMYLCASSFSDRNQPQHFGDGTRLSIL.

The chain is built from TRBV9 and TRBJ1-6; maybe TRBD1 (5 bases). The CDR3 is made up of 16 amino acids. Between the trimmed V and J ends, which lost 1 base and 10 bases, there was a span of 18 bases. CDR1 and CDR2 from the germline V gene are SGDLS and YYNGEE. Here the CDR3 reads CASSVSPPGVGSPLHF. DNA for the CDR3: TGTGCCAGCAGCGTATCCCCCCCGGGGGTAGGGTCACCCCTCCACTTT.

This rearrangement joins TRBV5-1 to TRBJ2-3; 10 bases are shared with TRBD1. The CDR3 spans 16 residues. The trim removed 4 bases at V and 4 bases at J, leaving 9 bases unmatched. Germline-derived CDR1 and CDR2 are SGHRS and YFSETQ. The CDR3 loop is CASSLRTGGSADTQYF. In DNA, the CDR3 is TGCGCCAGCAGCCTCCGGACAGGGGGTTCGGCAGATACGCAGTATTTT.

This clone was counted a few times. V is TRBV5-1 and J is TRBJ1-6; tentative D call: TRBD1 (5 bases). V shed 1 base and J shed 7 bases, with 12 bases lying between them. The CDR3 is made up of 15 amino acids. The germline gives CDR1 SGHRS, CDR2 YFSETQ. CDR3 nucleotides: TGCGCCAGCAGCTTGCAGCCAGGGAAAAATTCACCCCTCCACTTT. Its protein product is CASSLQPGKNSPLHF.

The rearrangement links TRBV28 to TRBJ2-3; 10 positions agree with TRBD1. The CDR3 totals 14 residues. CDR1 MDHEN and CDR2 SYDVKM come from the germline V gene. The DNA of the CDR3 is TGTGGAACCCGAGGGACAGGGGTAGCAGATACGCAGTATTTT. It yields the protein CGTRGTGVADTQYF.

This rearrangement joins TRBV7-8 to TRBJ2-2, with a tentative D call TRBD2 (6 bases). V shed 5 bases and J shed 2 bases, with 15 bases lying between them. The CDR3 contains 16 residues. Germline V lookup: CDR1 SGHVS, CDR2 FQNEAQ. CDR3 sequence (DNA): TGTGCCAGCAGCCCCGATGGAGGGGCAAACACCGGGGAGCTGTTTTTT. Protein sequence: CASSPDGGANTGELFF.

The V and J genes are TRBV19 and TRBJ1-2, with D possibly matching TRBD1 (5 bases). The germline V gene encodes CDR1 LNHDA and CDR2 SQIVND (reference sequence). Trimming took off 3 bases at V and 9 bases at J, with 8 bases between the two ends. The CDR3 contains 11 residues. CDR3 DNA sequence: TGTGCCAGTAGTATTGAGGACAGCTACACCTTC. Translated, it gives CASSIEDSYTF.

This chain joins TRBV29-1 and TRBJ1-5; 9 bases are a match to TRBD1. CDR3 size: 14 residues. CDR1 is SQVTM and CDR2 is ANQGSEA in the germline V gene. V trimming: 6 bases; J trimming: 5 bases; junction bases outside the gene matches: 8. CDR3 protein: CSVRGTGMDQPQHF. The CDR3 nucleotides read TGCAGCGTACGCGGGACAGGGATGGATCAGCCCCAGCATTTT.

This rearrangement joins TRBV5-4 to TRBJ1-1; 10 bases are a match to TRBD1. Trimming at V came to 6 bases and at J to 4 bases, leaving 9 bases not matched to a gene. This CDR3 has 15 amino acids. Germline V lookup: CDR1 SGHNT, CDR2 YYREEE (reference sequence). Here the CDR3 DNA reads TGTGCCAGCACACCGGGACAGGGGCCTTTCACTGAAGCTTTCTTT. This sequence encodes CASTPGQGPFTEAFF. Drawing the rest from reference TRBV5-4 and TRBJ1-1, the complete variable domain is ETGVTQSPTHLIKTRGQQVTLRCSSQSGHNTVSWYQQALGQGPQFIFQYYREEENGRGNFPPRFSGLQFPNYSSELNVNALELDDSALYLCASTPGQGPFTEAFFGQGTRLTVV.

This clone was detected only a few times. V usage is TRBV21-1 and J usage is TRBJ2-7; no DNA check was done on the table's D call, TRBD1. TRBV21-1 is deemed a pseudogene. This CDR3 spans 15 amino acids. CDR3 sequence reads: CASSKGDRFSYEQYF. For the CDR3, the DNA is TGTGCCAGCAGCAAAGGAGACAGGTTTTCCTACGAGCAGTACTTC.

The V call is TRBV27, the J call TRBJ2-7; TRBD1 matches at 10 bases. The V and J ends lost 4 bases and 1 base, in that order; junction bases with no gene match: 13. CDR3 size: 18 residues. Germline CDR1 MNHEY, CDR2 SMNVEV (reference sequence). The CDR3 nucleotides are TGTGCCAGCAGTTCCCGCGCTCGACCGGGACAGGGGTCCTACGAGCAGTACTTC. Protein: CASSSRARPGQGSYEQYF.

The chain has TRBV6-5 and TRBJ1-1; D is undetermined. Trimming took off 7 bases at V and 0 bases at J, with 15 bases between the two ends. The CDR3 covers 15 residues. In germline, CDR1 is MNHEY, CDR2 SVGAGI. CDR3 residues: CASKNRRTMNTEAFF. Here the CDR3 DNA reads TGTGCCAGCAAAAATCGGAGAACTATGAACACTGAAGCTTTCTTT.

CDR3 in amino acids: CASRAQRDRATYEQYF. The CDR3 coding sequence is TGTGCCAGCAGGGCCCAACGGGACAGGGCTACCTACGAGCAGTACTTC. The chain couples TRBV6-4 to TRBJ2-7; 9 positions match TRBD1. The CDR3 runs 16 residues. Trimming took 6 bases from V and 2 from J; bases not matched to a gene: 11. Germline V gene sequence: CDR1 MRHNA, CDR2 SNTAGT.

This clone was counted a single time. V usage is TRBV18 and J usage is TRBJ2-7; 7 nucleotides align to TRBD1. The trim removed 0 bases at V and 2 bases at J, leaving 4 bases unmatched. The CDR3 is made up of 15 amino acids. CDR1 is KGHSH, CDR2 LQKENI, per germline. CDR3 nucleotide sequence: TGTGCCAGCTCACCACCGACAGGGCCCACCTACGAGCAGTACTTC. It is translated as CASSPPTGPTYEQYF.